The 19 T cell receptor beta chains given below trace back to one sample, sequenced in a study of T cells in Graves' hyperthyroidism and ophthalmopathy. RNA transcripts yielded amplified TCR beta CDR3 regions. First-round RT-PCR of the TCR CDR3 relied on the HTBI primer set. TCRdb re-called the multiplex PCR reads through MiXCR, storing one row per CDR3 protein. The sample lists roughly 250,000 distinct CDR3 sequences, roughly 17% seen once, with less than 35% in the top ten. The sample consisted of blood. Receptor source: a woman under 30 with Graves' ophthalmopathy.

This clonotype was detected many times. V is TRBV10-1 and J is TRBJ2-1; 8 bases align to TRBD1. This CDR3 region has 14 residues. CDR1 and CDR2 (germline): WNHNN, SYGVQD (reference sequence). The V gene end was trimmed by 6 bases and the J gene end by 7 bases; junction bases not matched to a gene: 8. CDR3 amino acids: CASSERTGLNEQFF. The DNA of the CDR3 is TGCGCCAGCAGCGAACGGACAGGGTTGAATGAGCAGTTCTTC.

This clonotype was seen at least ten times. A read error may explain this, as a much larger clone is one base away. The chain has TRBV12-3 or TRBV12-4 and TRBJ2-7, with a weak D call TRBD1 (5 bases). This CDR3 comprises 15 residues. V was pared by 1 base and J by 4 bases, with 14 bases between. DNA for the CDR3: TGTGCCAGCAGTTTAGGAGCGAGAGCAGGGTACGAGCAGTACTTC. Translating it yields CASSLGARAGYEQYF.

This clonotype appeared many times. The chain carries TRBV16 and TRBJ1-5; D is ambiguous. The V end lost 3 bases, the J end lost 6 bases, and 9 bases lay between the germline ends. The CDR3 has 13 residues. CDR1 and CDR2 from the germline V gene are KGHSY and FQNENV. The CDR3 protein is CASSHSRLQPQHF. The CDR3 DNA sequence: TGTGCCAGCAGCCATTCGCGGCTTCAGCCCCAGCATTTT.

This clonotype was counted at least ten times. The chain carries TRBV5-1 and TRBJ1-2, with 7 nucleotides matching TRBD1. This CDR3 is 14 amino acids long. Germline V lookup: CDR1 SGHRS, CDR2 YFSETQ. J gave up 4 bases and V 2 bases, and 5 bases lay outside the gene matches. The CDR3 sequence: CASSLGGFGYGYTF. CDR3 sequence (DNA): TGCGCCAGCAGCTTAGGGGGCTTTGGCTATGGCTACACCTTC. The variable domain in full, with the rest retrieved from reference TRBV5-1 and TRBJ1-2, is KAGVTQTPRYLIKTRGQQVTLSCSPISGHRSVSWYQQTPGQGLQFLFEYFSETQRNKGNFPGRFSGRQFSNSRSEMNVSTLELGDSALYLCASSLGGFGYGYTFGSGTRLTVV.

This clonotype was detected ten times or more. The V call is TRBV20-1, the J call TRBJ1-4, with D maybe TRBD1 (6 bases). With 0 bases removed from V and 7 bases from J, the gap between germline ends came to 15 bases. The CDR3 is 15 amino acids. Germline assignment: CDR1 DFQATT and CDR2 SNEGSKA (reference sequence). In DNA, the CDR3 is TGCAGTGCTAGAGAACAGGGACTCCGAGGTGAAAAACTGTTTTTT. This translates into CSAREQGLRGEKLFF.

In this sample, this clonotype turned up a few times. The chain carries TRBV11-1 and TRBJ1-3; D is ambiguous. From germline, CDR1 is SGHAT and CDR2 FQDESV (reference sequence). CDR3 length: 14 residues. V lost 6 bases and J 4 bases, leaving 13 bases between the germline ends. The CDR3 here is CASSRDIRGNTIYF. The CDR3, as DNA: TGTGCCAGCAGTCGGGATATTCGGGGAAACACCATATATTTT.

This clonotype showed up many times. The chain couples TRBV30 to TRBJ2-7; unclear D gene. The CDR3 is 14 residues long. Germline assignment: CDR1 GTSNPN and CDR2 SVGIG (reference sequence). Trimming pared 2 bases from V and 4 bases from J, leaving 15 bases between. CDR3 DNA: TGTGCCTGGAGTAGCCTCGTCAGAGGTTACGAGCAGTACTTC. Translation: CAWSSLVRGYEQYF.

This clonotype was detected only a few times. V and J are TRBV6-4 and TRBJ2-6; 8 positions agree with TRBD2. In germline, CDR1 is MRHNA, CDR2 SNTAGT. J was trimmed by 0 bases and V by 2 bases; bases with no gene match: 0. The CDR3 extends over 16 amino acids. CDR3 amino acids: CASSDSGGSGANVLTF. The CDR3 DNA reads as TGTGCCAGCAGTGACAGCGGGGGCTCTGGGGCCAACGTCCTGACTTTC.

To note about this clonotype: One end of the junction fails to match germline, which may point to a read error. The chain combines TRBV29-1 with TRBJ1-1; TRBD1 might be the D (5 bases). The germline gives CDR1 SQVTM, CDR2 ANQGSEA. The CDR3 spans 13 residues. The CDR3: CSGGTGGNTEAFF. The CDR3 DNA reads as TGCAGCGGGGGGACGGGTGGCAACACTGAGGCTTTCTTT.

Many counts were recorded for this clonotype. The chain joins TRBV28 to TRBJ1-1; D remains unclear. This CDR3 comprises 13 residues. The V gene's germline CDR1 is MDHEN and CDR2 SYDVKM. Between the trimmed V and J ends, which lost 2 bases and 7 bases, there was a span of 11 bases. CDR3 amino acids: CASSLRPVGEAFF. The DNA for the CDR3 is TGTGCCAGCAGTTTAAGGCCGGTGGGTGAAGCTTTCTTT. The full variable domain, completed using reference TRBV28 and TRBJ1-1, is DVKVTQSSRYLVKRTGEKVFLECVQDMDHENMFWYRQDPGLGLRLIYFSYDVKMKEKGDIPEGYSVSREKKERFSLILESASTNQTSMYLCASSLRPVGEAFFGQGTRLTVV.

CDR3 region: CASSPHLQGRTGELFF. CDR3 bases: TGTGCCAGCAGCCCCCATCTCCAGGGAAGGACCGGGGAGCTGTTTTTT. This rearrangement joins TRBV4-2 to TRBJ2-2; D is possibly TRBD1 (5 bases). Germline loops: CDR1 LGHNA, CDR2 YNFKEQ. CDR3 length: 16 amino acids. V was pared by 4 bases and J by 5 bases, with 17 bases between.

This clonotype occurred many times. V and J are TRBV20-1 and TRBJ2-7; no clear D. This CDR3 has 13 amino acids. The germline V and J ends were trimmed by 6 bases and 0 bases, with 12 bases remaining between them. Germline V lookup: CDR1 DFQATT, CDR2 SNEGSKA (reference sequence). CDR3 bases: TGCAGTGCCAACGGTGGGGACTCCTACGAGCAGTACTTC. It specifies CSANGGDSYEQYF.

This clonotype was detected many times. This chain uses TRBV20-1 with TRBJ1-1; a weak D match, TRBD1 (5 bases). The CDR3 runs to 14 residues. Germline V gives CDR1 DFQATT, CDR2 SNEGSKA (reference sequence). V gave up 1 base and J gave up 4 bases, with 13 bases separating them. The CDR3 loop is CSARGQGRGTEAFF. The CDR3 coding sequence is TGCAGTGCTAGAGGGCAGGGTCGTGGCACTGAAGCTTTCTTT.

V usage is TRBV29-1 and J usage is TRBJ1-2; the D is unclear. V dropped 6 bases and J dropped 6 bases, with 17 bases sitting between them. The V gene's germline CDR1 is SQVTM and CDR2 ANQGSEA. The length of the CDR3 is 13 residues. CDR3 sequence (DNA): TGCAGCGTCACGAGCGGCATCTTTGATGGCTACACCTTC. Residues: CSVTSGIFDGYTF.

This clonotype was recorded at least ten times. The chain combines TRBV6-2 or TRBV6-3 with TRBJ1-5; TRBD1 matches 10 bases. Germline V gene sequence: CDR1 MNHEY, CDR2 SVGEGT. Trimming at V came to 6 bases and at J to 2 bases, leaving 4 bases not matched to a gene. The CDR3 sequence is 15 residues long. CDR3 in DNA: TGTGCCAGCAGGGCCGGGACAGGGGGCAATCAGCCCCAGCATTTT. This sequence encodes CASRAGTGGNQPQHF.

The table lists this clonotype with many counts. The CDR3 sequence is CASSEFGQGVRTGELFF. In nucleotides, the CDR3 is TGTGCCAGCAGTGAATTTGGACAGGGGGTACGCACCGGGGAGCTGTTTTTT. The chain joins TRBV6-1 to TRBJ2-2; 10 nucleotides line up with TRBD1. Germline V lookup: CDR1 MNHNS, CDR2 SASEGT. V gave up 2 bases and J gave up 4 bases; unmatched junction bases: 7. CDR3 size: 17 residues.

V usage is TRBV5-1 and J usage is TRBJ2-1; D is unresolved. With 0 bases removed from V and 8 bases from J, the gap between germline ends came to 12 bases. The CDR3 totals 14 residues. CDR1 and CDR2 from the germline V gene are SGHRS and YFSETQ. The CDR3 sequence is CASSLASGYYEQFF. CDR3 coding DNA: TGCGCCAGCAGCTTGGCCAGTGGGTACTATGAGCAGTTCTTC.

This clonotype occurred many times. The rearrangement joins TRBV9 to TRBJ1-5, with 8 bases aligning to TRBD1. CDR1 is SGDLS and CDR2 is YYNGEE in the germline V gene. The CDR3 has 15 amino acids. J gave up 5 bases and V 4 bases, and 8 bases lay outside the gene matches. CDR3 region: CASSPTDRGDQPQHF. The CDR3 coding sequence is TGTGCCAGCAGCCCCACCGACAGGGGAGATCAGCCCCAGCATTTT.

This chain connects TRBV5-1 to TRBJ2-5, with unresolved D. The CDR3 extends over 13 amino acids. V was trimmed by 4 bases and J by 2 bases, leaving 9 bases between them. The germline CDR1 and CDR2 sequences are SGHRS and YFSETQ. CDR3 sequence (DNA): TGCGCCAGCAGCCTTTCCGCTCAAGAGACCCAGTACTTC. This translates into CASSLSAQETQYF.